A selection of T cell receptor beta chains follows, all from one sample in a study of T-cell reconstitution after alpha-beta-depleted transplantation in children. A single record per CDR3 protein comes from TCRdb applying MiXCR to the PCR reads. The table shows hundreds of thousands of distinct CDR3 sequences, with around 15% occurring only once. Sequences were derived from PBMCs, mostly from graft donor cells, sampled 360 days after TCRalphabeta/CD19-depleted stem cell transplant. The receptors here all came from a boy in the first two years of life who had a stem cell transplant for Wiskott-Aldrich syndrome, so the T cells may come from the graft donor. Each CDR3 is given with its conserved first and last residue. Fields, in order: clone size, J gene, D gene, V gene, CDR3 DNA, CDR3 protein. A D gene is named only where the DNA matches it firmly. Clone size, where shown, is once, few, many, or a class for clones that have expanded.

few | TRBJ2-7 | NA | TRBV28 | TGTGCCACTATGCCGGGACGGCCCTACGAGCAGTACTTC | CATMPGRPYEQYF
many | TRBJ1-1 | NA | TRBV9 | TGTGCCAGCAGCTATAGTTCTTGGGACACTGAAGCTTTCTTT | CASSYSSWDTEAFF
NA | TRBJ2-3 | NA | TRBV10-3 | TGTGCCATCAGTGAGTCCGGCACAGATACGCAGTATTTT | CAISESGTDTQYF
few | TRBJ2-1 | NA | TRBV5-1 | TGCGCCAGCAGCTTTAACCCGGGACTGGAGGGCTACAATGAGCAGTTCTTC | CASSFNPGLEGYNEQFF
NA | TRBJ2-7 | NA | TRBV20-1 | TGCAGTGCTAGAGAGGTTGGTGGGGAACTATGGTACGAGCAGTACTTC | CSAREVGGELWYEQYF
few | TRBJ2-2 | NA | TRBV20-1 | TGCAGTGCTAGCGGGCAGGTCACCGGGGAGCTGTTTTTT | CSASGQVTGELFF
few | TRBJ2-3 | NA | TRBV9 | TGTGCCAGCAGCGTAGGGGTGTATCCCATCACAGATACGCAGTATTTT | CASSVGVYPITDTQYF
NA | TRBJ2-5 | NA | TRBV4-1 | TGCGCCAGCAGCCGGGACTGGGTACAAGAGACCCAGTACTTC | CASSRDWVQETQYF
few | TRBJ2-2 | TRBD1 | TRBV5-1 | TGCGCCAGCAGCACTAGACAGGGGAACACCGGGGAGCTGTTTTTT | CASSTRQGNTGELFF
NA | TRBJ2-5 | NA | TRBV20-1 | TGCAGTGCTAGAAGGCTACCCTGGGGAGAGACCCAGTACTTC | CSARRLPWGETQYF
NA | TRBJ1-5 | TRBD1 | TRBV5-1 | TGCGCCAGCAGCTTGAGACAGGGAGTGGGTCAGCCCCAGCATTTT | CASSLRQGVGQPQHF
NA | TRBJ2-1 | TRBD2 | TRBV9 | TGTGCCAGCAGCGCTAGACTAGCGGGATGGGATGAGCAGTTCTTC | CASSARLAGWDEQFF
NA | TRBJ1-1 | TRBD1 | TRBV5-1 | TGCGCCAGCAGCTTGGTCTCGTCAGGGGGGACTGAAGCTTTCTTT | CASSLVSSGGTEAFF
NA | TRBJ1-5 | NA | TRBV12-3/TRBV12-4 | TGTGCCAGCAGTTTACGGGGTCGCATGGAGCCCCAGCATTTT | CASSLRGRMEPQHF
NA | TRBJ2-2 | TRBD1 | TRBV3-1 | TGTGCCAGCAGCCAAACGACAGGGGTATCGGTCGGGGAGCTGTTTTTT | CASSQTTGVSVGELFF
few | TRBJ2-2 | NA | TRBV24-1 | TGTGCCACCAGTGATTTACACGGGGAGCTGTTTTTT | CATSDLHGELFF
few | TRBJ2-4 | TRBD2 | TRBV7-2 | TGTGCCAGCAGCTTAGGAGCTAGCGGGATAAACATTCAGTACTTC | CASSLGASGINIQYF
NA | TRBJ1-6 | TRBD1 | TRBV20-1 | TGCAGTGCTAGAAGCCCCGGGACAGGGGTTAATTCACCCCTCCACTTT | CSARSPGTGVNSPLHF
many | TRBJ2-3 | NA | TRBV7-2 | TGTGCCAGCAGCCCTAGACCGGGACCCTCAACGAATACGCAGTATTTT | CASSPRPGPSTNTQYF
NA | TRBJ2-3 | TRBD2 | TRBV7-2 | TGTGCCAGCAGCTCTCCATCACTAGCGGCCGGAACAGATACGCAGTATTTT | CASSSPSLAAGTDTQYF
few | TRBJ2-5 | NA | TRBV5-1 | TGCGCCAGCAGCTTTTGGCCAGGGATCGAGACCCAGTACTTC | CASSFWPGIETQYF
few | TRBJ2-5 | NA | TRBV5-1 | TGCGCCAGCAGCCCCGGGTCAAACCCAGAGACCCAGTACTTC | CASSPGSNPETQYF
NA | TRBJ2-5 | TRBD1 | TRBV18 | TGTGCCAGCTCACCCGGGACAGGGCCAGAAGAGACCCAGTACTTC | CASSPGTGPEETQYF
few | TRBJ2-5 | NA | TRBV5-1 | TGCGCCAGCAGCTTACAGGGAAGTCAAGAGACCCAGTACTTC | CASSLQGSQETQYF
few | TRBJ2-7 | NA | TRBV5-6 | TGTGCCAGCTCGGGCTGGTCCTACGAGCAGTACTTC | CASSGWSYEQYF
NA | TRBJ2-1 | NA | TRBV12-3/TRBV12-4 | TGTGCCAGCAGTTTTGGGACAAATCGGCCCAATGAGCAGTTCTTC | CASSFGTNRPNEQFF
few | TRBJ2-7 | NA | TRBV2 | TGTGCCAGCAGTGAGGGCGAGCCCTACGAGCAGTACTTC | CASSEGEPYEQYF